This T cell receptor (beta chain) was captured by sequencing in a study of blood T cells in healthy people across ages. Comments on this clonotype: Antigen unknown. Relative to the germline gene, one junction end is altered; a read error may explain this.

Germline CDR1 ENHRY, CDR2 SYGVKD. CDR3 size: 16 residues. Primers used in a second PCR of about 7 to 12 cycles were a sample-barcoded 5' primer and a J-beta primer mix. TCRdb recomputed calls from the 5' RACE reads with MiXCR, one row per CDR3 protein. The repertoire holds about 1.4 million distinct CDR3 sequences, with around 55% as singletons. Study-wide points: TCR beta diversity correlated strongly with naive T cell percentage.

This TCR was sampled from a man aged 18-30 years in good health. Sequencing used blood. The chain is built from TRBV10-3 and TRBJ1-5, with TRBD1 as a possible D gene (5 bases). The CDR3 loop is CVISEIRRGARQPQHF. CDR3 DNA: TGTGTCATCAGTGAGATACGACGAGGGGCGCGTCAGCCCCAGCATTTT.